This entry concerns a single TCR beta chain. This sample is drawn from a study of blood T cell repertoires in COVID-19. Overall study context: PBMCs, B-cell-depleted T cells, or T cells provided the cDNA or gDNA that made up the material.

Germline CDR1 reads LGHDT; CDR2 reads YNNKEL (reference sequence). This CDR3 is built from 13 residues. Trimming took 5 bases from V and 0 from J, leaving 5 bases between them. Here immunoSEQ multiplex PCR was the method, and the copy in TCRdb shows in-frame clones only, minus some. The repertoire holds under 300,000 clones, with about 88% as singletons. V and J are TRBV3-1 (or the pseudogene TRBV3-2) and TRBJ1-3; no firm D call. This TCR was sampled from a woman aged 40 to 49 who had recovered from COVID-19. The sample taken for sequencing was peripheral blood. DNA for the CDR3: TGTGCCAGCAGCGAGTACTCTGGAAACACCATATATTTT. Its protein is CASSEYSGNTIYF.